These 18 T cell receptor beta chains originate from one sample sequenced in a study of identical twins. TCRdb reanalysed the 5' RACE reads using MiXCR and keeps one entry per CDR3 protein. This sample has approximately 550,000 distinct CDR3 sequences, with around 20% found just once. These data were also reused for a study on yellow fever vaccine responses in identical twins.

Source material: CD4+ T cells sorted from blood. These receptors all come from a woman younger than 30 in good health.

J is TRBJ2-1 and V is TRBV6-5, with D unresolved. Germline CDR1 MNHEY, CDR2 SVGAGI. With 0 bases removed from V and 3 bases from J, the gap between germline ends came to 9 bases. The CDR3 extends over 15 amino acids. The CDR3 region has the DNA TGTGCCAGCAGTTACTCGAGTTTCTACTACAATGAGCAGTTCTTC. Amino acids: CASSYSSFYYNEQFF.

This rearrangement joins TRBV2 to TRBJ2-1, with D perhaps matching TRBD2 (6 bases). The CDR3 is 14 residues long. Per the germline V gene, CDR1 is SNHLY and CDR2 is FYNNEI. The V end lost 3 bases, the J end lost 4 bases, and 10 bases lay between the germline ends. DNA for the CDR3: TGTGCCAGCAGTGAGCGGGGAGTATACAATGAGCAGTTCTTC. It yields the protein CASSERGVYNEQFF. Based on the CDR3 plus reference TRBV2 and TRBJ2-1, the full variable domain is EPEVTQTPSHQVTQMGQEVILRCVPISNHLYFYWYRQILGQKVEFLVSFYNNEISEKSEIFDDQFSVERPDGSNFTLKIRSTKLEDSAMYFCASSERGVYNEQFFGPGTRLTVL.

This clonotype was seen a single time. The chain couples TRBV10-3 to TRBJ2-2, with TRBD2 matching over 7 bases. V was clipped by 4 bases and J by 7 bases; unmatched bases: 12. This CDR3 region has 16 residues. Germline V gives CDR1 ENHRY, CDR2 SYGVKD. CDR3 nucleotides: TGTGCCATCAGTGGAAATAAGGGAGTAGCGGGCGGGGAGCTGTTTTTT. Translating it yields CAISGNKGVAGGELFF.

The CDR3 nucleotides are TGTGCCAGCAGCTTCAGGGACTACGAGCAGTACGTC. Translating gives CASSFRDYEQYV. The chain carries TRBV11-2 and TRBJ2-7; TRBD1 might be the D (5 bases). The V gene lost 3 bases and the J gene lost 3 bases, with 6 bases spanning the gap. Germline V CDR1 and CDR2: SGHAT, FQNNGV. This CDR3 region has 12 residues.

The chain recombines TRBV7-2 with TRBJ2-7, with D uncertain. This CDR3 has 13 amino acids. The ends were cut back, 3 bases at V and 2 bases at J, with 8 bases in the middle. The germline V gene has CDR1 SGHTA and CDR2 FQGNSA. CDR3 sequence (DNA): TGTGCCAGCAGCTTGAACCCCACCTACGAGCAGTACGTC. This gives the protein CASSLNPTYEQYV.

This clonotype was detected only a few times. The chain combines TRBV5-1 with TRBJ2-7, with D uncertain. This CDR3 has 14 residues. Trimming took off 0 bases at V and 0 bases at J, with 7 bases between the two ends. Per germline, CDR1 SGHRS and CDR2 YFSETQ. The CDR3 coding sequence is TGCGCCAGCAGCTTGGGGTCGAGCTCCTACGAGCAGTACTTC. Protein: CASSLGSSSYEQYF.

CDR3: CATSDILADSYNEQFF. CDR3 DNA: TGTGCCACCAGTGACATACTAGCGGATTCATACAATGAGCAGTTCTTC. V is TRBV24-1 and J is TRBJ2-1; 8 positions agree with TRBD2. Trimming cost V 4 bases and J 4 bases; bases outside gene matches: 8. CDR1 and CDR2 from the germline V gene are KGHDR and SFDVKD. This CDR3 spans 16 amino acids.

The V call is TRBV5-8, the J call TRBJ2-1; tentatively, D is TRBD2 (7 bases). Germline lookup yields CDR1 SGHTS and CDR2 YDEGEE. V lost 0 bases to trimming and J lost 8 bases, with 15 bases between them. The CDR3 is 15 residues long. The CDR3 region is CASSLEVGGPDEQFF. CDR3 DNA: TGTGCCAGCAGCTTGGAGGTGGGGGGGCCGGATGAGCAGTTCTTC.

The genes are TRBV3-1 and TRBJ1-3; D is uncertain. Per germline, CDR1 LGHDT and CDR2 YNNKEL (reference sequence). The V and J ends lost 0 bases and 4 bases respectively, with 13 bases between them. The CDR3 spans 16 residues. This CDR3 reads CASSQDRLGSGNTIYF. CDR3 nucleotides: TGTGCCAGCAGCCAAGATCGTTTAGGCTCGGGAAACACCATATATTTT.

The rearrangement links TRBV5-1 to TRBJ2-1, with D perhaps TRBD1 (5 bases). CDR1 and CDR2 (germline): SGHRS, YFSETQ. Trimming shortened V by 3 bases and J by 8 bases, and 15 bases separated the two germline ends. The length of the CDR3 is 14 residues. CDR3 sequence: CASSYPQARDEQFF. DNA of the CDR3: TGCGCCAGCAGCTACCCACAGGCTCGGGATGAGCAGTTCTTC.

The chain carries TRBV28 and TRBJ1-1, with D perhaps TRBD1 (6 bases). This CDR3 region has 13 residues. Between the trimmed V and J ends, which lost 10 bases and 0 bases, there was a span of 12 bases. Germline V CDR1 and CDR2: MDHEN, SYDVKM. The CDR3 sequence is CAIRGPMNTEAFF. CDR3 in DNA: TGTGCCATCAGGGGACCCATGAACACTGAAGCTTTCTTT.

In its sample, this clonotype was seen many times. The CDR3 reads CASRAGLTDTQYF. Here the CDR3 DNA reads TGTGCCAGCAGGGCAGGCCTCACAGATACGCAGTATTTT. This sequence joins TRBV12-3 or TRBV12-4 and TRBJ2-3, with D unresolved. Trimming took 6 bases from V and 2 from J, leaving 9 bases between them. The CDR3 covers 13 residues.

The genes are TRBV12-3 or TRBV12-4 and TRBJ2-1, with D hard to call. This CDR3 has 15 amino acids. V dropped 10 bases and J dropped 0 bases, with 16 bases sitting between them. CDR3 DNA sequence: TGTGCCACCGTCAAGGGCGATTACTCCTACAATGAGCAGTTCTTC. Translated, it gives CATVKGDYSYNEQFF.

The rearrangement uses TRBV10-3 and TRBJ2-3; 7 bases agree with TRBD2. The CDR3 is made up of 11 amino acids. Trimming removed 6 bases from V and 8 bases from J; junction bases left unmatched: 2. The germline V gene encodes CDR1 ENHRY and CDR2 SYGVKD. CDR3 nucleotide sequence: TGTGCCATCAGAGGGGAGGGTACGCAGTATTTT. This gives the protein CAIRGEGTQYF.

In its sample, this clonotype was seen a few times. CDR3 nucleotides: TGTGCCAGCAGTCTCGGACGATCGGGGAACACTGAAGCTTTCTTT. Translation: CASSLGRSGNTEAFF. The V and J genes are TRBV6-2 or TRBV6-3 and TRBJ1-1; D ambiguous. The CDR3 loop spans 15 amino acids. Germline lookup yields CDR1 MNHEY and CDR2 SVGEGT. V was clipped by 5 bases and J by 1 base, with 14 bases between them.

V gene TRBV24-1 combines with J gene TRBJ2-1; 11 nucleotides line up with TRBD2. The V and J ends lost 4 bases and 7 bases, in that order; junction bases with no gene match: 5. Germline V gene data show CDR1 as KGHDR and CDR2 as SFDVKD. The CDR3 totals 15 residues. Here the CDR3 DNA reads TGTGCCACCAGTGAGGTGACTAGCGGGGCTAATGAGCAGTTCTTC. Its translation: CATSEVTSGANEQFF.

The rearrangement uses TRBV4-1 and TRBJ1-1, with unresolved D. CDR1 and CDR2 from the germline V gene are MGHRA and YSYEKL. Deletions cut 4 bases from V and 8 bases from J, with 17 bases between. CDR3 size: 14 residues. The CDR3 DNA sequence: TGCGCCAGCAGCCCTACGCCAAGGAGAGACGAAGCTTTCTTT. Translating gives CASSPTPRRDEAFF.

The rearrangement joins TRBV12-3 or TRBV12-4 to TRBJ2-1, with a weak D call TRBD2 (6 bases). The CDR3 is 19 residues long. V dropped 3 bases and J dropped 3 bases, with 24 bases sitting between them. The CDR3 loop reads CASSFRGGSGSPFYNEQFF. The CDR3 DNA sequence: TGTGCCAGCAGTTTCCGGGGAGGATCGGGATCCCCTTTCTACAATGAGCAGTTCTTC.